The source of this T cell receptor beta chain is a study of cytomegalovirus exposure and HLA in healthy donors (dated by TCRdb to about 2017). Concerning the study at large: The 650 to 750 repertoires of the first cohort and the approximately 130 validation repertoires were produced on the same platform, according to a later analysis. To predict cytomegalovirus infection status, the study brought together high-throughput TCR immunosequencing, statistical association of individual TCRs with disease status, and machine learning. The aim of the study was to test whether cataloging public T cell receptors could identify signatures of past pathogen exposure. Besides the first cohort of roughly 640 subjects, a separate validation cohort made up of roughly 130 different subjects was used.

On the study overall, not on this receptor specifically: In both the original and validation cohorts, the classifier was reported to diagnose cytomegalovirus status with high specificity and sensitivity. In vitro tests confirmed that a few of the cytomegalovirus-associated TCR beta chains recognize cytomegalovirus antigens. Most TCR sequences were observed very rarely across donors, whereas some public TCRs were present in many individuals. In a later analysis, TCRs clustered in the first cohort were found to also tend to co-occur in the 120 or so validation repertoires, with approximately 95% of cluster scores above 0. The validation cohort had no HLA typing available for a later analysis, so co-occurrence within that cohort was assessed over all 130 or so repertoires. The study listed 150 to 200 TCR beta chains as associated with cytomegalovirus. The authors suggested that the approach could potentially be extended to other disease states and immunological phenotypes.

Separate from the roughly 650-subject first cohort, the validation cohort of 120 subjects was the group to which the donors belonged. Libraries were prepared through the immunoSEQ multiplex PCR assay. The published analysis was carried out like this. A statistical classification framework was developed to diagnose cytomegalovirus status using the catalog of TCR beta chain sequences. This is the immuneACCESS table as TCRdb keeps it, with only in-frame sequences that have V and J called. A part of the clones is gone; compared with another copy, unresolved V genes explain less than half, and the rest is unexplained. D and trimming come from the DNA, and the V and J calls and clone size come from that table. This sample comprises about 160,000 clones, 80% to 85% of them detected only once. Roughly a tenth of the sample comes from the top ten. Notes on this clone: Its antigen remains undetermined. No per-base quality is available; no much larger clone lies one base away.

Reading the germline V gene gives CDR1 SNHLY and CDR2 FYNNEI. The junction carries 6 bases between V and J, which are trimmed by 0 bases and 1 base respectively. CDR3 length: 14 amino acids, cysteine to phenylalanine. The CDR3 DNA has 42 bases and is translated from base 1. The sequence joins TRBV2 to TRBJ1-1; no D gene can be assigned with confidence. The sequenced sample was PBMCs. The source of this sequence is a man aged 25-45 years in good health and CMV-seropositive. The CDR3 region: CASSEAPGNTEAFF. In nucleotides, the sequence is TGTGCCAGCAGTGAAGCGCCGGGGAACACTGAAGCTTTCTTT.